Listed here is a single TCR beta chain. The sample holds many counts of this clonotype. Which antigen it targets is not known. Per-base qualities were not stored, and no clone one base away is much larger. This specimen belongs to a study of T cells in Graves' hyperthyroidism and ophthalmopathy (dated by TCRdb to about 2019). For the wider study: Peripheral blood samples were taken at the time of initial diagnosis, prior to any treatment. TCR V-J signatures able to tell the groups apart were searched for in a discovery cohort of 95 to 100 patients, of whom roughly 42 had Graves' ophthalmopathy and under 65 had stable Graves' hyperthyroidism. An independent validation cohort of 18 to 20 hyperthyroidism patients and some 15 patients who later progressed to ophthalmopathy tested prospective prediction of ophthalmopathy. For training and testing, the 100 or so patients in the discovery cohort were randomly divided in a 7:3 ratio. In addition, the study compared T-cell repertoires in thyroid tissue and in blood from roughly six Graves' hyperthyroidism patients. After sampling, hyperthyroidism patients received methimazole starting at 30 mg daily, and ophthalmopathy patients received high-dose intravenous methylprednisolone. According to the paper, TCR Vbeta CDR3 sequencing was carried out on more than 120 peripheral blood samples, which came from 40 to 45 ophthalmopathy, around 75 hyperthyroidism and approximately 17 progressor patients. Results the study describes overall, beyond this receptor: Most expanded thyroid clonotypes (frequency above 0.001) were also detected in blood, a finding suggesting that blood repertoires may reflect thyroid immune responses. In validation, progression to ophthalmopathy was predicted by the model with 70% to 71% sensitivity and 72.22% specificity, a median of about 6 months before onset. Ophthalmopathy was separated from stable hyperthyroidism by a 13 V-J signature model, with around 90% sensitivity and 81% to 82% specificity obtained in cross-validation and 80%/75% obtained in testing. No statistical method was used to set the sample size in advance, and investigators knew the group allocation.

Ophthalmopathy patients had moderately to severely active disease, Clinical Activity Score of at least 3, NOSPECS grade of at least 4, and duration under 3 months. Any patient with an uncontrolled infection, another autoimmune disease, pregnancy or lactation was excluded. Diagnoses were established on the basis of clinical symptoms, serum thyroxine and TRAb, thyroid ultrasound, and orbital computed tomography. PBMCs were isolated from around 10 ml of fresh peripheral blood by Ficoll-Paque density gradient centrifugation. Total RNA was extracted using Trizol reagent, and RNA quality was assessed on an Agilent 2100 Bioanalyzer. Including the terminal cysteine and phenylalanine, the CDR3 comprises 15 residues. Only the CDR3 portion is preserved as DNA: 45 bases, with reading frame beginning at the first base. V loses 6 bases, J loses 0 bases, and the germline ends lie 13 bases apart. TCR beta CDR3 regions were amplified from RNA transcripts. The TCR CDR3 was subjected to a first round of RT-PCR using the HTBI primer set and the Qiagen OneStep RT-PCR kit. Libraries were constructed in a second round of multiplex PCR, after which size selection and purification were performed. Libraries were sequenced paired-end with 100 bp reads on an Illumina HiSeq2000. Processing in the source paper ran as follows. SOAPnuke was used to process the raw data, removing reads that contained adapters or uncalled bases, had a mean Phred below 15, or lacked an exact match to the constant primer or identifier. High-quality paired reads were merged using COPE v1.2.5, and each unique nucleotide sequence was defined as a clonotype. MiTCR v1.1 was used to align clonotypes to the IMGT TRBV, TRBD and TRBJ reference segments. The analysis included only V-J combinations with a frequency above 0.0001, which together covered more than 98% of the repertoires. A TCS score was defined as the ratio between F50 (clonal expansion) and ExV (chaos), using BLOSUM62-based TCRdist between CDR3 peptides within each V-J. Welch's t-statistics and random forest reduced around 520 V-J features to some 14, which were used in a naive Bayes classifier (R e1071). The public reads were quality trimmed at Q25 with fastp and then assembled into clones with MiXCR by TCRdb, keeping productive beta chains. One record per CDR3 amino acid sequence lists the most common genes and DNA. The V and J calls come from TCRdb's annotation, not from the publication. A total of a few hundred thousand distinct CDR3 sequences appear in this sample, roughly 23% of them only once. Jointly, the top ten make up around 54% of the sample.

The sequenced sample consisted of blood. The clonotype comes from a woman between 65 and 79 years old with Graves' ophthalmopathy. The chain is assembled from TRBV12-3 or TRBV12-4 and TRBJ2-3, with the D segment identity uncertain. The nucleotides are TGTGCCAGCAGCTCCGACGGAGCTAGCACAGATACGCAGTATTTT. The translation is CASSSDGASTDTQYF.